One and the same sample provided the 22 T cell receptor beta chains below, sequenced in a study of blood T cell repertoires in COVID-19. Data came from immunoSEQ multiplex PCR; TCRdb stores just in-frame clones and leaves some out. The sample includes about 350,000 clones, about 89% of them seen just once. Material: peripheral blood. The receptors were gathered from a woman between 45 and 60 years old with COVID-19, enrolled during active disease.

The V and J genes are TRBV6-5 and TRBJ2-6, with a possible D match to TRBD1 (5 bases). Between the trimmed V and J ends, which lost 2 bases and 1 base, there was a span of 9 bases. CDR3 length equals 16 residues. From germline, CDR1 is MNHEY and CDR2 SVGAGI. The CDR3 coding sequence is TGTGCCAGCAGTTACGCTACAGGTTCTGGGGCCAACGTCCTGACTTTC. It translates to CASSYATGSGANVLTF.

The chain uses TRBV7-2 and TRBJ1-3; 10 nucleotides line up with TRBD1. The V segment lost 10 bases and the J segment 4 bases; nucleotides outside the gene matches: 7. CDR1 SGHTA and CDR2 FQGNSA come from the germline V gene. The CDR3 loop spans 14 amino acids. CDR3 in DNA: TGTGCCACACGACAGGGGGCGTCAGGAAACACCATATATTTT. Translating gives CATRQGASGNTIYF.

The chain links TRBV18 to TRBJ2-1, with 8 bases identical to TRBD1. With 6 bases clipped from V and 7 bases from J, the junction kept 5 bases outside the gene matches. Germline loops: CDR1 KGHSH, CDR2 LQKENI. This CDR3 has 13 residues. The CDR3 coding sequence is TGTGCCAGCTCCCGACAGGGGTTAAATGAGCAGTTCTTC. As protein: CASSRQGLNEQFF.

The J gene is TRBJ2-7, the V gene TRBV3-1 (or the pseudogene TRBV3-2); D gene uncertain. V shed 4 bases and J shed 5 bases, with 21 bases lying between them. Germline V CDR1 and CDR2: LGHDT, YNNKEL (reference sequence). The CDR3 has 16 residues. CDR3 protein: CASSRPTETQSHEQYF. CDR3 bases: TGTGCCAGCAGCCGACCGACCGAGACTCAGAGTCACGAGCAGTACTTC.

The chain links TRBV7-6 to TRBJ2-1; 7 bases are a match to TRBD1. This CDR3 region has 15 residues. Trimming took 5 bases from V and 4 from J; bases not matched to a gene: 8. Germline V gene data show CDR1 as SGHVS and CDR2 as FNYEAQ. The CDR3, as DNA: TGTGCCAGCAGCGTAGGCCCAGGGGGTTACAATGAGCAGTTCTTC. It is translated as CASSVGPGGYNEQFF.

This clone was seen only a few times. The rearrangement joins TRBV7-3 to TRBJ2-1, with 7 bases matching TRBD1. V lost 5 bases to trimming and J lost 1 base; unmatched junction nucleotides: 5. The CDR3 sequence is 15 residues long. The germline V gene encodes CDR1 SGHTA and CDR2 FQGTGA. CDR3 sequence reads: CASSAGTASYNEQFF. The CDR3 DNA sequence: TGTGCCAGCAGCGCCGGGACAGCGTCCTACAATGAGCAGTTCTTC.

The chain employs TRBV10-1 and TRBJ2-3; TRBD2 aligns across 7 bases. The V and J ends lost 6 bases and 3 bases, in that order; junction bases with no gene match: 6. CDR1 is WNHNN and CDR2 is SYGVQD in the germline V gene (reference sequence). This CDR3 spans 14 amino acids. CDR3 in amino acids: CASSPGGITDTQYF. As DNA, the CDR3 is TGCGCCAGCAGCCCCGGGGGGATTACAGATACGCAGTATTTT.

The rearrangement uses TRBV7-9 and TRBJ2-2, with 8 bases that match TRBD2. V shed 6 bases and J 0 bases; nucleotides not matched to a gene: 12. The CDR3 has 18 residues. The germline CDR1 and CDR2 sequences are SEHNR and FQNEAQ (reference sequence). CDR3 region: CASSKNLGRGANTGELFF. The CDR3 DNA is TGTGCCAGCAGTAAAAACCTCGGGAGGGGGGCGAACACCGGGGAGCTGTTTTTT.

The rearrangement joins TRBV11-2 to TRBJ2-1; 12 nucleotides line up with TRBD2. V lost 0 bases, J lost 7 bases, and 7 bases stayed unmatched. The CDR3 spans 17 residues. Germline CDR1 and CDR2: SGHAT and FQNNGV. CDR3 region: CASSLDLTSGSANEQFF. In nucleotides, the CDR3 is TGTGCCAGCAGCTTAGATCTGACTAGCGGGAGTGCGAATGAGCAGTTCTTC.

The V call is TRBV7-8, the J call TRBJ1-5, with 9 bases identical to TRBD1. CDR3 length equals 17 residues. Germline V lookup: CDR1 SGHVS, CDR2 FQNEAQ. The V and J ends lost 5 bases and 0 bases, in that order; junction bases with no gene match: 8. CDR3: CASSPTGGYGSNQPQHF. The CDR3 nucleotides are TGTGCCAGCAGCCCAACAGGGGGCTATGGTAGCAATCAGCCCCAGCATTTT.

The chain is built from TRBV5-4 and TRBJ2-7; weak D call: TRBD2 (6 bases). The CDR3 runs to 13 residues. With 0 bases removed from V and 7 bases from J, the gap between germline ends came to 11 bases. Germline V gene sequence: CDR1 SGHNT, CDR2 YYREEE (reference sequence). The CDR3, as DNA: TGTGCCAGCAGCTTGGCTCTAGCGAGGGAGCAGTACTTC. It codes for CASSLALAREQYF.

The rearrangement joins TRBV27 to TRBJ2-3; 13 positions match TRBD2. Trimming removed 5 bases from V and 2 bases from J; junction bases left unmatched: 4. The CDR3 is 16 amino acids. Germline lookup yields CDR1 MNHEY and CDR2 SMNVEV (reference sequence). CDR3 loop: CASSVGLAGFTDTQYF. The CDR3, as DNA: TGTGCCAGCAGTGTGGGACTAGCGGGGTTCACAGATACGCAGTATTTT.

This clone came up once. V and J are TRBV14 and TRBJ2-7, with D unclear. The V gene lost 0 bases and the J gene lost 2 bases, with 11 bases spanning the gap. CDR1 and CDR2 (germline): SGHDN, FVKESK. The CDR3 has 15 residues. CDR3 sequence reads: CASSQERGGPYEQYF. The CDR3 nucleotides read TGTGCCAGCAGCCAAGAACGTGGTGGCCCCTACGAGCAGTACTTC.

This clone has just a few counts. V gene TRBV18 combines with J gene TRBJ1-5, with TRBD1 identical over 8 bases. V was pared by 4 bases and J by 5 bases, with 1 base of the junction left unmatched. Germline V gives CDR1 KGHSH, CDR2 LQKENI. The CDR3 spans 13 residues. CDR3 in amino acids: CASSQQGDQPQHF. CDR3 in DNA: TGTGCCAGCTCACAACAGGGGGATCAGCCCCAGCATTTT.

The chain employs TRBV11-3 and TRBJ2-4; D remains unclear. V was pared by 0 bases and J by 6 bases, with 12 bases between. CDR3 length: 15 residues. Germline-derived CDR1 and CDR2 are SGHNT and YENEEA. CDR3 nucleotide sequence: TGTGCCAGCAGCTTAGAGGGCCCAGGCAGAAACATTCAGTACTTC. Its translation is CASSLEGPGRNIQYF.

V usage is TRBV14 and J usage is TRBJ2-2, with a weak D call TRBD1 (6 bases). The CDR3 totals 15 residues. Germline CDR1 is SGHDN and CDR2 is FVKESK. V dropped 4 bases and J dropped 4 bases, with 13 bases sitting between them. For the CDR3, the DNA is TGTGCCAGCAGCCTTGGACAGATCCGCACCGGGGAGCTGTTTTTT. This encodes CASSLGQIRTGELFF.

The chain has TRBV11-3 and TRBJ2-7; D remains unclear. V was pared by 0 bases and J by 4 bases, with 16 bases between. CDR1 and CDR2 (germline): SGHNT, YENEEA. The CDR3 runs to 16 residues. DNA of the CDR3: TGTGCCAGCAGCTTAGATTGGCAGCGTTCCCAATACGAGCAGTACTTC. Its protein is CASSLDWQRSQYEQYF.

V and J are TRBV30 and TRBJ2-2; weak D call: TRBD1 (6 bases). Germline V gene data show CDR1 as GTSNPN and CDR2 as SVGIG (reference sequence). V was pared by 3 bases and J by 2 bases, with 16 bases between. The CDR3 spans 16 residues. The CDR3 is CAWRVFRGDNTGELFF. Here the CDR3 DNA reads TGTGCCTGGAGGGTGTTCAGGGGCGATAACACCGGGGAGCTGTTTTTT.

The J gene is TRBJ2-3, the V gene TRBV9, with 7 bases aligning to TRBD2. The ends lost 3 bases at V and 0 bases at J; junction bases unmatched: 10. The CDR3 sequence is 17 residues long. CDR1 SGDLS and CDR2 YYNGEE come from the germline V gene. The CDR3 is CASSASSSGVSTDTQYF. CDR3 bases: TGTGCCAGCAGCGCCTCCTCTAGCGGAGTTAGCACAGATACGCAGTATTTT.

The chain uses TRBV6-5 and TRBJ1-2; D perhaps matches TRBD1 (6 bases). V lost 0 bases, J lost 6 bases, and 17 bases lay in between. Germline V CDR1 and CDR2: MNHEY, SVGAGI. This CDR3 region has 16 residues. The CDR3, as DNA: TGTGCCAGCAGTTACTCTCCGGGACAATTGTTGAATGGCTACACCTTC. Its translation: CASSYSPGQLLNGYTF.

The V call is TRBV10-3, the J call TRBJ2-3; 11 bases map to TRBD2. Germline values: CDR1 ENHRY, CDR2 SYGVKD. V gave up 4 bases and J gave up 0 bases; unmatched junction bases: 6. This CDR3 is built from 17 residues. The CDR3 is CAISGNSGRGSTDTQYF. In nucleotides, the CDR3 is TGTGCCATCAGTGGTAATAGCGGGAGGGGGAGCACAGATACGCAGTATTTT.

The genes are TRBV10-3 and TRBJ1-2; 10 bases fit TRBD1. CDR1 and CDR2 (germline): ENHRY, SYGVKD. The CDR3 loop spans 15 amino acids. The junction had 7 bases not matched to a gene; V was cut back by 6 bases and J by 3 bases. The DNA for the CDR3 is TGTGCCATCAGCCGTCTGACAGGGGGCGACTATGGCTACACCTTC. Translation: CAISRLTGGDYGYTF.